This paragraph reports one T cell receptor beta chain. A read error may account for a junction end that differs from germline. From germline, CDR1 is MNHNS and CDR2 SASEGT. CDR3 size: 15 residues. This specimen comes from a study of blood T cell repertoires in COVID-19. Overall study: Sources were T cells, B-cell-depleted T cells, or PBMCs; the material itself was cDNA or gDNA.

Seattle-derived patients entered the study during active infection and were followed longitudinally. The table came from immunoSEQ multiplex PCR; TCRdb's copy has only in-frame clones and leaves some out. There are fewer than 350,000 clones in the sample; around 85% occur only once, and about 12% lies in the top ten. The sequencing sample was made of peripheral blood. The chain is built from TRBV6-1 and TRBJ2-3; tentatively, D is TRBD1 (5 bases). This TCR was recovered from a woman aged 25 to 39 with COVID-19, enrolled during active disease. The DNA for the CDR3 is TGTGCCAGCAGGGAAGGACATCCTAGCACAGATACGCAGTATTTT. Protein product: CASREGHPSTDTQYF.